What follows is one TCR beta chain and its context. Its matching antigen is unknown. This sample is drawn from a study of identifying expanded T cells in peripheral blood. Study-wide results and limits: Clone count variance between roughly 2-week samples rose with total template count. About 1.2 clones differed between technical replicates, versus roughly 17 and 20 over time.

The V gene's germline CDR1 is MDHEN and CDR2 SYDVKM. V lost 5 bases and J 2 bases, leaving 4 bases between the germline ends. The CDR3 consists of 13 residues. During the collection period, no donor immune events like infections were recorded. Produced via immunoSEQ multiplex PCR; TCRdb's table is partial and in-frame only. The sample yields 70,000 or so clones, about 90% seen once. This receptor was taken from a person aged 18 to 75 in good health. The specimen was blood. The chain recombines TRBV28 with TRBJ2-6; the D is unclear. CDR3 sequence: CASSVAGANVLTF. The CDR3 bases are TGTGCCAGCAGTGTAGCTGGGGCCAACGTCCTGACTTTC. Complete variable domain (other parts from reference TRBV28 and TRBJ2-6): DVKVTQSSRYLVKRTGEKVFLECVQDMDHENMFWYRQDPGLGLRLIYFSYDVKMKEKGDIPEGYSVSREKKERFSLILESASTNQTSMYLCASSVAGANVLTFGAGSRLTVL.